Each of the 28 T cell receptor beta chains below was sequenced from the same sample in a study of cytomegalovirus exposure and HLA in healthy donors. The method was immunoSEQ multiplex PCR; TCRdb's version includes in-frame clones alone and lacks a portion of them. The sample records 60,000 to 65,000 clones, 85% to 95% being singletons. Sequenced: PBMCs. These receptor sequences come from a woman aged 18-29 years in good health and CMV-seropositive.

The chain is built from TRBV19 and TRBJ1-2; D is uncertain. Germline CDR1 is LNHDA and CDR2 is SQIVND (reference sequence). The CDR3 is made up of 10 amino acids. V was shortened by 7 bases and J by 7 bases, with 7 bases between the two germline ends. CDR3 residues: CASKGGGYTF. As DNA, the CDR3 is TGTGCCAGTAAAGGAGGTGGCTACACCTTC.

The CDR3 reads CASSLDIGPGRRDEQFF. The CDR3 region has the DNA TGTGCCAGCAGCTTAGATATAGGACCCGGGAGAAGGGATGAGCAGTTCTTC. The rearrangement uses TRBV11-3 and TRBJ2-1; possible D gene TRBD2, 6 bases. Trimming removed 0 bases at V and 8 bases at J, with 20 bases between. Germline lookup yields CDR1 SGHNT and CDR2 YENEEA. This CDR3 contains 17 residues. Full variable domain (remainder filled in from reference TRBV11-3 and TRBJ2-1): EAGVVQSPRYKIIEKKQPVAFWCNPISGHNTLYWYLQNLGQGPELLIRYENEEAVDDSQLPKDRFSAERLKGVDSTLKIQPAELGDSAVYLCASSLDIGPGRRDEQFFGPGTRLTVL.

The J gene is TRBJ1-6, the V gene TRBV6-1, with D tentatively TRBD1 (6 bases). The germline V gene has CDR1 MNHNS and CDR2 SASEGT. The CDR3 is 14 amino acids. V gave up 5 bases and J gave up 10 bases, with 15 bases separating them. CDR3 sequence: CASSKQGYRSPLHF. DNA for the CDR3: TGTGCCAGCAGTAAACAGGGATATAGATCACCCCTCCACTTT.

The rearrangement joins TRBV7-6 to TRBJ1-5, with 10 bases that match TRBD1. CDR1 and CDR2 from the germline V gene are SGHVS and FNYEAQ. V lost 5 bases to trimming and J lost 4 bases; unmatched junction nucleotides: 11. This CDR3 has 17 residues. CDR3 sequence (DNA): TGTGCCAGCAGCGTCCAGACAGGGGGCTATGCAAATCAGCCCCAGCATTTT. Protein sequence: CASSVQTGGYANQPQHF.

The sample holds one count of this clone. The rearrangement links TRBV27 to TRBJ2-4; possibly TRBD2 for D (6 bases). Trimming took 4 bases from V and 7 from J, leaving 11 bases between them. Germline V gene lookup returns CDR1 MNHEY and CDR2 SMNVEV (reference sequence). There are 13 residues in the CDR3. For the CDR3, the DNA is TGTGCCAGCAGTTCCTTTGGGGGGAACATTCAGTACTTC. Its translation is CASSSFGGNIQYF.

The chain employs TRBV28 and TRBJ2-5; TRBD1 matches 8 bases. V shed 4 bases, J shed 5 bases, and the junction held 9 bases outside the gene matches. The CDR3 totals 15 residues. The germline gives CDR1 MDHEN, CDR2 SYDVKM. The CDR3 sequence: CASSYPRQGRETQYF. The CDR3 DNA sequence: TGTGCCAGCAGTTACCCTCGACAGGGGCGGGAGACCCAGTACTTC.

The CDR3 DNA sequence: TGTGCCAGCAGTTTAAGGGGGACCTGGGACAATGAGCAGTTCTTC. It yields the protein CASSLRGTWDNEQFF. V and J are TRBV27 and TRBJ2-1; TRBD1 might be the D (6 bases). V was cut by 2 bases and J by 5 bases, with 13 bases left in between. This CDR3 contains 15 residues. The V gene's germline CDR1 is MNHEY and CDR2 SMNVEV (reference sequence).

V is TRBV5-5 and J is TRBJ1-2; D is ambiguous. Germline CDR1 reads SGHKS; CDR2 reads YYEKEE (reference sequence). V lost 5 bases and J lost 4, with 24 bases in between. The CDR3 totals 17 residues. This chain's CDR3 is CASSSDPAQAWGYGYTF. DNA of the CDR3: TGTGCCAGCAGTAGCGACCCGGCCCAGGCTTGGGGCTATGGCTACACCTTC.

The chain couples TRBV7-3 to TRBJ2-3; the match to TRBD2 covers 11 bases. The junction had 3 bases not matched to a gene; V was cut back by 4 bases and J by 3 bases. Germline V gives CDR1 SGHTA, CDR2 FQGTGA. The CDR3 runs 15 residues. CDR3 sequence: CASSSTSGRTDTQYF. CDR3 bases: TGTGCCAGCAGCTCTACTAGCGGGAGAACAGATACGCAGTATTTT.

The V gene is TRBV19, the J gene TRBJ2-3; D remains unclear. Trimming pared 8 bases from V and 1 base from J, leaving 10 bases between. CDR3 length: 13 residues. The germline gives CDR1 LNHDA, CDR2 SQIVND (reference sequence). In DNA form, the CDR3 reads TGTGCCAGTCTGAGCGATGGCACAGATACGCAGTATTTT. Translation: CASLSDGTDTQYF. Complete variable domain (other parts from reference TRBV19 and TRBJ2-3): DGGITQSPKYLFRKEGQNVTLSCEQNLNHDAMYWYRQDPGQGLRLIYYSQIVNDFQKGDIAEGYSVSREKKESFPLTVTSAQKNPTAFYLCASLSDGTDTQYFGPGTRLTVL.

A word on this clone: Compared with germline, one end of the junction differs, possibly owing to a read error. The rearrangement links TRBV7-7 to TRBJ2-5; 11 bases fit TRBD2. Germline CDR1 is SSHAT and CDR2 is FNYEAQ (reference sequence). This CDR3 contains 16 residues. This CDR3 reads CASTQGLAGGKETQYF. The CDR3 DNA reads TGTGCTAGCACCCAGGGGCTAGCGGGGGGTAAAGAGACCCAGTACTTC.

The chain links TRBV29-1 to TRBJ2-1; 14 nucleotides match TRBD2. Germline CDR1 SQVTM, CDR2 ANQGSEA. J lost 7 bases, V lost 5 bases, and 10 bases had no gene match. The length of the CDR3 is 16 residues. The CDR3 protein is CSVNTGTSGSENEQFF. Written as DNA, the CDR3 is TGCAGCGTTAACACCGGGACTAGCGGGAGTGAGAATGAGCAGTTCTTC.

The chain links TRBV5-4 to TRBJ2-1, with D tentatively TRBD2 (5 bases). The CDR3 covers 13 residues. CDR1 and CDR2 (germline): SGHNT, YYREEE (reference sequence). V was clipped by 4 bases and J by 5 bases, with 10 bases between them. The CDR3 spells CASSRLADNEQFF. DNA for the CDR3: TGTGCCAGCAGCCGGCTAGCTGACAATGAGCAGTTCTTC.

The genes are TRBV12-1 and TRBJ2-1; the table assigns TRBD2, which was not confirmed against the DNA. TRBV12-1 is designated a pseudogene. The CDR3 has 18 residues. For the CDR3, the DNA is TGTGCCAGCAGCACCGGGACTAGCGGGGGGGCCGAGTATAATGAGCAGTTCTTC. This codes for CASSTGTSGGAEYNEQFF.

The gene calls are TRBV27 and TRBJ1-1; 7 nucleotides line up with TRBD1. V was clipped by 5 bases and J by 2 bases; unmatched bases: 8. The CDR3 loop spans 15 amino acids. From germline, CDR1 is MNHEY and CDR2 SMNVEV (reference sequence). CDR3 in DNA: TGTGCCAGCAGTCCTGGGACAGTGCTAAACACTGAAGCTTTCTTT. Protein product: CASSPGTVLNTEAFF.

The chain uses TRBV5-4 and TRBJ1-1; D gene uncertain. This CDR3 has 13 residues. V dropped 2 bases and J dropped 1 base, with 6 bases sitting between them. Germline CDR1 and CDR2: SGHNT and YYREEE (reference sequence). The CDR3 protein is CASSFSGNTEAFF. The CDR3 bases are TGTGCCAGCAGCTTTTCAGGGAACACTGAAGCTTTCTTT.

The chain joins TRBV7-9 to TRBJ2-1, with TRBD1 matching over 9 bases. The junction had 2 bases not matched to a gene; V was cut back by 5 bases and J by 9 bases. Germline assignment: CDR1 SEHNR and CDR2 FQNEAQ (reference sequence). The CDR3 is 12 amino acids. The CDR3 loop is CASSRQGGEQFF. DNA for the CDR3: TGTGCCAGCAGCCGACAGGGGGGTGAGCAGTTCTTC.

The chain couples TRBV7-6 to TRBJ1-2; no clear D gene. The V end was cut by 5 bases, the J end by 8 bases, with 21 bases between. CDR3 length: 15 residues. Germline V gives CDR1 SGHVS, CDR2 FNYEAQ. CDR3 nucleotides: TGTGCCAGCAGCCCACCGGATTCGGGATCTGGGGGCTACACCTTC. It is translated as CASSPPDSGSGGYTF. The whole variable domain, remainder taken from reference TRBV7-6 and TRBJ1-2, is GAGVSQSPRYKVTKRGQDVALRCDPISGHVSLYWYRQALGQGPEFLTYFNYEAQQDKSGLPNDRFSAERPEGSISTLTIQRTEQRDSAMYRCASSPPDSGSGGYTFGSGTRLTVV.

V is TRBV28 and J is TRBJ1-3, with TRBD1 matching over 9 bases. CDR3 size: 14 residues. The J segment lost 3 bases and the V segment lost 4 bases, leaving 1 base of the junction unmatched. Looked up from germline, CDR1 is MDHEN and CDR2 is SYDVKM. DNA for the CDR3: TGTGCCAGCAGTTGGGACAGGGTTGGAAACACCATATATTTT. Its protein product is CASSWDRVGNTIYF.

The gene calls are TRBV6-1 and TRBJ1-2; D remains unclear. The ends were cut back, 4 bases at V and 8 bases at J, with 5 bases in the middle. The CDR3 is 10 residues long. The germline gives CDR1 MNHNS, CDR2 SASEGT. CDR3 in amino acids: CASSGPGYTF. The CDR3 DNA sequence: TGTGCCAGCAGTGGGCCGGGCTACACCTTC.

Comments on this clone: This same CDR3 is encoded by further DNA sequences in the sample. This chain connects TRBV27 to TRBJ2-7; D gene uncertain. This CDR3 spans 11 amino acids. V gave up 5 bases and J gave up 3 bases, with 5 bases separating them. The germline V gene has CDR1 MNHEY and CDR2 SMNVEV (reference sequence). In DNA form, the CDR3 reads TGTGCCAGCAGTCCCGGCTACGAGCAGTACTTC. This encodes CASSPGYEQYF.

The chain links TRBV7-2 to TRBJ1-6, with TRBD1 matching over 9 bases. The CDR3 extends over 16 amino acids. CDR1 and CDR2 (germline): SGHTA, FQGNSA. Trimming at V came to 4 bases and at J to 7 bases, leaving 8 bases not matched to a gene. The CDR3 sequence: CASSSNGQGSNSPLHF. CDR3 nucleotides: TGTGCCAGCAGCTCAAACGGACAGGGGAGCAATTCACCCCTCCACTTT.

This chain connects TRBV28 to TRBJ2-7, with 9 bases that match TRBD1. This CDR3 contains 15 residues. Germline CDR1 is MDHEN and CDR2 is SYDVKM. V lost 3 bases to trimming and J lost 4 bases; unmatched junction nucleotides: 7. The CDR3 nucleotides read TGTGCCAGCAGTTTGGTCACAGGGGGCTCATACGAGCAGTACTTC. Translation gives CASSLVTGGSYEQYF.

V is TRBV6-4 and J is TRBJ2-1; D is possibly TRBD1 (5 bases). Germline V gene lookup returns CDR1 MRHNA and CDR2 SNTAGT. V was clipped by 3 bases and J by 15 bases, with 21 bases between them. The CDR3 runs to 14 residues. The CDR3, as DNA: TGTGCCAGCAGTGAAACTTCGGACACCCCGAGTCTGTTCTTC. This translates into CASSETSDTPSLFF.

This clone showed up just once. This chain connects TRBV4-1 to TRBJ2-3; 9 nucleotides match TRBD2. V lost 0 bases to trimming and J lost 5 bases; unmatched junction nucleotides: 15. CDR3 size: 19 residues. CDR1 MGHRA and CDR2 YSYEKL come from the germline V gene. The CDR3 reads CASSQDRASGVLARDTQYF. DNA of the CDR3: TGCGCCAGCAGCCAAGATAGGGCTAGCGGGGTCCTTGCGAGAGATACGCAGTATTTT.

Only a few counts were recorded for this clone. This chain links TRBV14 with TRBJ2-1; no clear D. This CDR3 is built from 11 residues. Germline-derived CDR1 and CDR2 are SGHDN and FVKESK. Deletions cut 3 bases from V and 12 bases from J, with 9 bases between. The CDR3 coding sequence is TGTGCCAGCAGCCAGTCCTACGGGCAGTTCTTC. The encoded protein is CASSQSYGQFF.

The rearrangement links TRBV19 to TRBJ1-3; D possibly corresponds to TRBD1 (6 bases). V lost 3 bases and J 0 bases, leaving 18 bases between the germline ends. CDR3 length: 18 amino acids. The germline gives CDR1 LNHDA, CDR2 SQIVND (reference sequence). This CDR3 is CASSIRPQGPSSGNTIYF. CDR3 coding DNA: TGTGCCAGTAGTATTAGACCTCAGGGGCCAAGCTCTGGAAACACCATATATTTT. Using reference TRBV19 and TRBJ1-3 for the parts outside the CDR3, the full variable domain is DGGITQSPKYLFRKEGQNVTLSCEQNLNHDAMYWYRQDPGQGLRLIYYSQIVNDFQKGDIAEGYSVSREKKESFPLTVTSAQKNPTAFYLCASSIRPQGPSSGNTIYFGEGSWLTVV.

The V gene is TRBV25-1, the J gene TRBJ1-2; 7 nucleotides agree with TRBD1. This CDR3 has 13 residues. Germline V gene data show CDR1 as MGHDK and CDR2 as SYGVNS. The V gene end was trimmed by 10 bases and the J gene end by 6 bases; junction bases not matched to a gene: 11. DNA for the CDR3: TGTGCCACCAGGGTCCAGGGGGATCATGGCTACACCTTC. Translating it yields CATRVQGDHGYTF.